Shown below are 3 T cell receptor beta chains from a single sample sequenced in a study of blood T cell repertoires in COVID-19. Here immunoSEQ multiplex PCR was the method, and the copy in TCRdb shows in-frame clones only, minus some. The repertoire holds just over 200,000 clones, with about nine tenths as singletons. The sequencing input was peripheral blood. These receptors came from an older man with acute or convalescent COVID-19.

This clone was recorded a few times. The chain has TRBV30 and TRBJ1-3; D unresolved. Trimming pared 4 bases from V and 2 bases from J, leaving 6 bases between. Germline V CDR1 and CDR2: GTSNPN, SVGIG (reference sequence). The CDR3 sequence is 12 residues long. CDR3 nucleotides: TGTGCCTGGAACCCAGCTGGAAACACCATATATTTT. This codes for CAWNPAGNTIYF. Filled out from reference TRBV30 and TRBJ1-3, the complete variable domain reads SQTIHQWPATLVQPVGSPLSLECTVEGTSNPNLYWYRQAAGRGLQLLFYSVGIGQISSEVPQNLSASRPQDRQFILSSKKLLLSDSGFYLCAWNPAGNTIYFGEGSWLTVV.

Here the CDR3 DNA reads TGTGCCAGCAGGGCGGGGGCTAACACGAATCAGCCCCAGCATTTT. Encoded protein: CASRAGANTNQPQHF. This chain joins TRBV27 and TRBJ1-5, with D perhaps TRBD1 (6 bases). This CDR3 contains 15 residues. With 6 bases removed from V and 4 bases from J, the gap between germline ends came to 16 bases. Germline CDR1 is MNHEY and CDR2 is SMNVEV (reference sequence).

CDR3 loop: CASSMGQKETQYF. Here the CDR3 DNA reads TGTGCCAGTAGTATGGGGCAGAAAGAGACCCAGTACTTC. V is TRBV19 and J is TRBJ2-5; D is possibly TRBD1 (5 bases). Germline lookup yields CDR1 LNHDA and CDR2 SQIVND (reference sequence). The CDR3 consists of 13 residues. Trimming pared 3 bases from V and 3 bases from J, leaving 8 bases between.